This entry lists 3 T cell receptor beta chains sequenced from one sample in a study of T cells after yellow fever vaccination. MiXCR, applied by TCRdb to the 5' RACE reads, yields one record per CDR3 protein. Of about 210,000 distinct CDR3 sequences detected, approximately 3% appear once; the ten largest clones hold under 3.5%. The input for sequencing was CD4+ T cells sorted from PBMCs, taken 10 days after the yellow fever booster vaccination. All receptors derive from a man aged 18 to 29 who received the YFV17D yellow fever vaccine.

The genes are TRBV7-3 and TRBJ2-6, with TRBD1 identical over 10 bases. Germline V CDR1 and CDR2: SGHTA, FQGTGA. V lost 2 bases to trimming and J lost 0 bases; unmatched junction nucleotides: 4. This CDR3 has 18 residues. The CDR3 region has the DNA TGTGCCAGCAGCTTATGGGGGACAGGGGACTCTGGGGCCAACGTCCTGACTTTC. Translated: CASSLWGTGDSGANVLTF.

This clonotype was seen ten or more times. The chain uses TRBV7-9 and TRBJ1-6, with 8 bases identical to TRBD1. CDR3 length: 17 residues. Germline V gene lookup returns CDR1 SEHNR and CDR2 FQNEAQ (reference sequence). V was clipped by 3 bases and J by 9 bases; unmatched bases: 13. CDR3 loop: CASSLASGTGFSSPLHF. CDR3 nucleotide sequence: TGTGCCAGCAGCTTGGCCTCCGGGACAGGCTTTAGTTCACCCCTCCACTTT.

This chain connects TRBV5-1 to TRBJ2-3, with 8 bases that match TRBD1. The germline V gene has CDR1 SGHRS and CDR2 YFSETQ. With 4 bases clipped from V and 2 bases from J, the junction kept 6 bases outside the gene matches. CDR3 length: 15 amino acids. For the CDR3, the DNA is TGCGCCAGCAGCCCGGGGACAGGTTTCACAGATACGCAGTATTTT. This codes for CASSPGTGFTDTQYF.